This T cell receptor beta chain was captured by sequencing in a study of cytomegalovirus exposure and HLA in healthy donors. Overall study results and limits: An analysis that was carried out later associated approximately 15,000 TCR beta sequences with HLA alleles at 0.05 false discovery rate. It was assumed in the presence/absence analyses that sequencing depth was roughly uniform across donors. In vitro experiments confirmed that three CMV-associated chains were specific for CMV antigens.

There were likely unrecorded immune exposures, though donors were nominally healthy when sampled. Trimming at V came to 4 bases and at J to 1 base, leaving 6 bases not matched to a gene. The CDR3 has 15 amino acids. Germline CDR1 and CDR2: SGHNT and YYREEE (reference sequence). In the PCR, 60 Vbeta and 13 Jbeta primers were used. Generated by immunoSEQ multiplex PCR, the TCRdb table keeps only in-frame clones and is missing some. This sample has 95,000 to 100,000 clones, with about 80% found just once. On this clone: What it recognizes is unknown.

This rearrangement joins TRBV5-4 to TRBJ1-1; 8 nucleotides agree with TRBD1. Source material: PBMCs. The sequence was obtained from a man in his forties in good health and CMV-seronegative. The CDR3 region is CASSRQGQENTEAFF. The CDR3 region has the DNA TGTGCCAGCAGCCGGCAGGGACAGGAGAACACTGAAGCTTTCTTT.